A single sample gave rise to the 20 T cell receptor beta chains below, sequenced in a study of molecular identifiers for immune sequencing clone quantification. Via MiXCR, TCRdb re-called the PCR reads, giving one row per CDR3 protein. The table shows 9,500 to 15,000 distinct CDR3 sequences, with more than 15% occurring only once. Source material: naive CD8+ T cells from blood, with Jurkat cell RNA spiked in. Subset described: FACS-sorted CD8+CD4-CCR7+CD45RA+ naive T cells. These receptors were taken from a human donor in good health. Some libraries in this study had Jurkat cell RNA spiked in.

Ten or more counts support this clonotype. The chain carries TRBV27 and TRBJ2-7, with a tentative D call TRBD2 (6 bases). Trimming shortened V by 3 bases and J by 4 bases, and 10 bases separated the two germline ends. CDR1 is MNHEY and CDR2 is SMNVEV in the germline V gene (reference sequence). This CDR3 region has 13 residues. The CDR3 nucleotides read TGTGCCAGCAGTTTCGGAGGGAGATACGAGCAGTACTTC. Translation: CASSFGGRYEQYF.

In its sample, this clonotype was seen a few times. The chain carries TRBV12-3 or TRBV12-4 and TRBJ1-5; 9 positions match TRBD1. The junction had 4 bases not matched to a gene; V was cut back by 9 bases and J by 1 base. The CDR3 sequence is 14 residues long. The CDR3 here is CASSGTGSNQPQHF. In DNA form, the CDR3 reads TGTGCCAGTTCCGGGACAGGGAGCAATCAGCCCCAGCATTTT.

The chain has TRBV12-3 or TRBV12-4 and TRBJ2-7; 14 bases map to TRBD2. J gave up 6 bases and V 5 bases, and 6 bases lay outside the gene matches. This CDR3 spans 15 amino acids. CDR3 amino acids: CASSDPTSGRAEQYF. Here the CDR3 DNA reads TGTGCCAGCAGTGACCCGACTAGCGGGAGGGCCGAGCAGTACTTC.

By sample share, this clonotype is medium-sized. The rearrangement links TRBV7-2 to TRBJ2-1, with TRBD2 matching 11 bases. CDR1 SGHTA and CDR2 FQGNSA come from the germline V gene. The CDR3 covers 16 residues. V gave up 1 base and J gave up 4 bases; unmatched junction bases: 3. CDR3 coding DNA: TGTGCCAGCAGCTTAGTAGGGACTAGCGGATACAATGAGCAGTTCTTC. It translates to CASSLVGTSGYNEQFF.

This clonotype was seen more than once but under ten times. The junction does not match germline at one end; this may be a read error. The rearrangement links TRBV20-1 to TRBJ2-1; 8 bases line up with TRBD2. The length of the CDR3 is 18 residues. Germline lookup yields CDR1 DFQATT and CDR2 SNEGSKA (reference sequence). CDR3: CSARDRSQAGDAWDEPFF. The CDR3 nucleotides are TGCAGTGCTAGAGATCGTTCTCAAGCGGGAGATGCCTGGGATGAGCCGTTCTTC.

The sample holds many counts of this clonotype. The chain carries TRBV15 and TRBJ2-7, with 8 bases aligning to TRBD2. V lost 2 bases and J lost 3; bases outside the gene matches: 6. The V gene's germline CDR1 is LNHNV and CDR2 YYDKDF (reference sequence). The CDR3 has 15 residues. CDR3 in DNA: TGTGCCACCAGCAGAATGACGGGGGGGATCTACGAGCAGTACTTC. Translating it yields CATSRMTGGIYEQYF.

This clonotype came up many times. The chain links TRBV27 to TRBJ2-5, with D perhaps given as TRBD1 or TRBD2 (6 bases each). The V gene's germline CDR1 is MNHEY and CDR2 SMNVEV (reference sequence). CDR3 length: 14 residues. Trimming pared 3 bases from V and 4 bases from J, leaving 12 bases between. CDR3 sequence reads: CASSLRRGPETQYF. The CDR3 region has the DNA TGTGCCAGCAGTTTGCGCCGGGGGCCAGAGACCCAGTACTTC.

This clonotype has at least ten counts. The chain uses TRBV19 and TRBJ2-7; the D call may be TRBD1 or TRBD2 (5 bases each). V lost 2 bases and J 6 bases, leaving 8 bases between the germline ends. This CDR3 region has 12 residues. Per the germline V gene, CDR1 is LNHDA and CDR2 is SQIVND (reference sequence). CDR3 loop: CASSISGTEQYF. The CDR3 DNA is TGTGCCAGTAGTATATCAGGGACCGAGCAGTACTTC.

This sequence joins TRBV7-6 and TRBJ2-1; D not certain. Germline loops: CDR1 SGHVS, CDR2 FNYEAQ. The ends were cut back, 5 bases at V and 6 bases at J, with 14 bases in the middle. This CDR3 has 14 residues. DNA of the CDR3: TGTGCCAGCAGCCCCGTTTTAAATGCCAATGAGCAGTTCTTC. Translation: CASSPVLNANEQFF.

In regard to this clonotype: Germline and junction disagree at one end, which may indicate a read error. The rearrangement uses TRBV10-3 and TRBJ2-2; possibly TRBD2 for D (5 bases). The CDR3 totals 12 residues. Germline V gives CDR1 ENHRY, CDR2 SYGVKD. The CDR3 reads CAIADWAGVLFF. CDR3 in DNA: TGTGCCATCGCAGATTGGGCCGGGGTGCTGTTTTTT.

On this clonotype itself: Possible read error: a much larger clone is one base away. The rearrangement uses TRBV24-1 and TRBJ2-7; D is unclear. CDR1 and CDR2 from the germline V gene are KGHDR and SFDVKD. This CDR3 region has 11 residues. CDR3 coding DNA: TGTGCCACCAGTGTGGGGTACGGGCAGTACTTC. Its translation is CATSVGYGQYF.

This clonotype occurred many times. CDR3 region: CASSSRRGGGPYNEQFF. The DNA of the CDR3 is TGTGCCAGCAGCTCAAGGCGTGGGGGAGGGCCCTACAATGAGCAGTTCTTC. The chain links TRBV11-3 to TRBJ2-1; 7 bases agree with TRBD2. The CDR3 sequence is 17 residues long. V lost 4 bases, J lost 2 bases, and 11 bases stayed unmatched. The germline CDR1 and CDR2 sequences are SGHNT and YENEEA.

This clonotype has more than one count but fewer than ten. It may be a read error: a sequence one base away is much more abundant. The chain combines TRBV30 with TRBJ1-1; tentative D call: TRBD1 (5 bases). Germline V CDR1 and CDR2: GTSNPN, SVGIG (reference sequence). CDR3 length equals 14 residues. Here the CDR3 reads CAWSKGTANTGAFF. Here the CDR3 DNA reads TGTGCCTGGAGTAAAGGGACTGCGAACACTGGAGCTTTCTTT.

This clonotype qualifies as medium-sized. The rearrangement uses TRBV10-1 and TRBJ2-5, with no clear D. Trimming stripped 0 bases from V and 5 bases from J, with 10 bases between. CDR3 length: 14 residues. Germline CDR1 and CDR2: WNHNN and SYGVQD (reference sequence). DNA for the CDR3: TGCGCCAGCAGTGAGTCGACTGGGTTGGAGACCCAGTACTTC. It translates to CASSESTGLETQYF.

The genes are TRBV3-1 and TRBJ2-2; no firm D call. From germline, CDR1 is LGHDT and CDR2 YNNKEL (reference sequence). Trimming left V 0 bases short and J 7 bases short, with 6 bases between. The CDR3 consists of 13 residues. CDR3 bases: TGTGCCAGCAGCCAAGATCTAGGCGGGGAGCTGTTTTTT. It is translated as CASSQDLGGELFF.

A note on this clonotype: A much larger clonotype is one base distant, so this may be a read error. CDR3 bases: TGTCCCAGCAGCCAAAAGCCTATTGAAGCTTTCTTT. Translating gives CPSSQKPIEAFF. The chain couples TRBV4-2 to TRBJ1-1, with D unclear. The germline V gene encodes CDR1 LGHNA and CDR2 YNFKEQ. The CDR3 contains 12 residues.

This clonotype is labeled as medium-sized. The CDR3 loop reads CSAPHPPTEVHSNQPQHF. DNA for the CDR3: TGCAGTGCTCCACACCCCCCCACGGAAGTCCATAGCAATCAGCCCCAGCATTTT. V is TRBV20-1 and J is TRBJ1-5, with D hard to call. The ends were cut back, 5 bases at V and 0 bases at J, with 23 bases in the middle. The CDR3 is 18 amino acids. CDR1 is DFQATT, CDR2 SNEGSKA, per germline (reference sequence).

A remark on this clonotype: With a much larger clone just one base away, this may be a read error. The rearrangement uses TRBV24-1 and TRBJ2-2; D is uncertain. The CDR3 runs to 12 residues. Germline CDR1 KGHDR, CDR2 SFDVKD. Trimming took 5 bases from V and 4 from J, leaving 4 bases between them. CDR3 in amino acids: CATSGVTGELFF. The DNA for the CDR3 is TGTGCCACCAGTGGGGTCACCGGGGAGCTGTTTTTT.

By share of the sample, this clonotype is medium-sized. The chain combines TRBV7-9 with TRBJ2-7; possible D gene TRBD2, 5 bases. Germline V gives CDR1 SEHNR, CDR2 FQNEAQ (reference sequence). V dropped 6 bases and J dropped 0 bases, with 9 bases sitting between them. The CDR3 contains 13 residues. The chain's CDR3 is CASSGGSSYEQYF. CDR3 DNA sequence: TGTGCCAGCAGTGGAGGATCCTCCTACGAGCAGTACTTC.

This clonotype was counted between two and nine times. A read error may be the cause here, since a much bigger clone is one base away. CDR3 amino acids: CSVEDYRGPGASSYSEQFF. CDR3 nucleotide sequence: TGCAGCGTTGAAGATTATCGCGGGCCCGGGGCCAGCTCCTACAGTGAGCAGTTCTTC. The chain links TRBV29-1 to TRBJ2-1; the D call may be TRBD1 or TRBD2 (5 bases each). The CDR3 sequence is 19 residues long. The V gene's germline CDR1 is SQVTM and CDR2 ANQGSEA.